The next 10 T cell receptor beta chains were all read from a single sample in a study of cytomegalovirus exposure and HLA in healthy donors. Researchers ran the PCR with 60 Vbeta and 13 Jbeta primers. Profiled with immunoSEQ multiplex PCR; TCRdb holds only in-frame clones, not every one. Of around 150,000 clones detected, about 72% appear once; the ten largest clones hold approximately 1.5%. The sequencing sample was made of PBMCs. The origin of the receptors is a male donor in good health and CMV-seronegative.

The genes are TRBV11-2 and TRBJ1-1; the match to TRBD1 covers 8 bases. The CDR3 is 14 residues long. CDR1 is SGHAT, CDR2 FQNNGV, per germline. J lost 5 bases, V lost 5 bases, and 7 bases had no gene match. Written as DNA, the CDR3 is TGTGCCAGCAGCGTTACAGGGGGGAGGACTGAAGCTTTCTTT. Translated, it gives CASSVTGGRTEAFF.

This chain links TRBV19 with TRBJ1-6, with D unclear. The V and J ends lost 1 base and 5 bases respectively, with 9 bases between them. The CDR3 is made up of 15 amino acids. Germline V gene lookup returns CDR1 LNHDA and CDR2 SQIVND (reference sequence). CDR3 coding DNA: TGTGCCAGTAGTATAGGCGGAAATCATAATTCACCCCTCCACTTT. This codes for CASSIGGNHNSPLHF.

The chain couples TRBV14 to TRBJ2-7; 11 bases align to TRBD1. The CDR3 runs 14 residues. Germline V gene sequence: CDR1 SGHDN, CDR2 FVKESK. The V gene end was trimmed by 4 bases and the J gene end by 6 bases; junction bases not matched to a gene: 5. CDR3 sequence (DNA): TGTGCCAGCAGCCCGGACAGGGGGCTGCGCGAGCAGTACTTC. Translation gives CASSPDRGLREQYF.

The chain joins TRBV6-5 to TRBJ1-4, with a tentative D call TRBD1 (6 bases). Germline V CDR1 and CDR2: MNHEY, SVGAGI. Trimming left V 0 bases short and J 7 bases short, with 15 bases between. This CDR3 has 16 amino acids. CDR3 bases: TGTGCCAGCAGTTACTCAGGGGGGGCAGTTAGTGAAAAACTGTTTTTT. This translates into CASSYSGGAVSEKLFF.

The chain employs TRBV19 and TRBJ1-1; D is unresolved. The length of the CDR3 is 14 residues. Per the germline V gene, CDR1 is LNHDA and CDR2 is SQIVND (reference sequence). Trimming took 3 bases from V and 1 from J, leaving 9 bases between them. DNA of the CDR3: TGTGCCAGTAGTATGATGACTAGGAACACTGAAGCTTTCTTT. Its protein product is CASSMMTRNTEAFF.

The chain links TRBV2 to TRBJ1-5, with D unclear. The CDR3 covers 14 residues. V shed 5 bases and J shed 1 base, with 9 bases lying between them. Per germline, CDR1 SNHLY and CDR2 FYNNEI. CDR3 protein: CASSTIQSNQPQHF. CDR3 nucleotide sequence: TGTGCCAGCAGTACAATACAGAGCAATCAGCCCCAGCATTTT.

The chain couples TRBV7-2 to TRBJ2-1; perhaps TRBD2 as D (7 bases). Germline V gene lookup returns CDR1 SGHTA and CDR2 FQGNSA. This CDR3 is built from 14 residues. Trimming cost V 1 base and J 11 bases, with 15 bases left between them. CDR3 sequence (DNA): TGTGCCAGCAGCTTAGAACCTCGGGGGGCTCAGCAGTTCTTC. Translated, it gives CASSLEPRGAQQFF.

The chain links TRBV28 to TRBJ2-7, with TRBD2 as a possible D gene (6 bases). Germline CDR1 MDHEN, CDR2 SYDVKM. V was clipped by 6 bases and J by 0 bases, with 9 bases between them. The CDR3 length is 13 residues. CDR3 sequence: CASRTGSSYEQYF. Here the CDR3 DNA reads TGTGCCAGCAGAACCGGGAGCTCCTACGAGCAGTACTTC.

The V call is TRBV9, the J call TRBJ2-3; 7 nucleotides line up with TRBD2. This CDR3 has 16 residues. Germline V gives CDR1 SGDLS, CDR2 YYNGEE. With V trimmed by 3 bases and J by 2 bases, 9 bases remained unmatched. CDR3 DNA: TGTGCCAGCAGCGCGTCTAGCGGTTTCGTCACAGATACGCAGTATTTT. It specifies CASSASSGFVTDTQYF.

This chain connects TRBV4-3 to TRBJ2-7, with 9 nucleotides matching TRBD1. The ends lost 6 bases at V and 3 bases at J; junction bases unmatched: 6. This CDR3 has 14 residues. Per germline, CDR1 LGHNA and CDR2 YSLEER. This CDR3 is CASSRGQGDYEQYF. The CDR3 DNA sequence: TGCGCCAGCAGTAGGGGACAGGGAGACTACGAGCAGTACTTC.